This T cell receptor (beta chain) was identified in a study of OX40 agonist ivuxolimab in advanced cancers. Study-wide results and caveats: The study observed clonal expansion of CD4+ and CD8+ blood T cells by week 6 at 0.1 to 3.0 mg/kg.

The table came from immunoSEQ multiplex PCR; TCRdb's copy has only in-frame clones and leaves some out. Among over 70,000 clones listed, about 92% were seen once. Germline lookup yields CDR1 SGDLS and CDR2 YYNGEE. The CDR3 contains 13 residues. Trimming took off 0 bases at V and 6 bases at J, with 6 bases between the two ends. In the case of this clone: Its antigen is unknown.

The chain is built from TRBV9 and TRBJ2-2; unclear D gene. This clonotype was obtained from an adult with an advanced solid tumor such as melanoma, head and neck, liver or kidney cancer. The sequences come from CD4+ or CD8+ T cells sorted from blood, collected in a trial of the OX40 agonist ivuxolimab. This CDR3 reads CASSVEGAGELFF. The CDR3 DNA reads TGTGCCAGCAGCGTAGAAGGAGCCGGGGAGCTGTTTTTT. The full variable domain, completed using reference TRBV9 and TRBJ2-2, is DSGVTQTPKHLITATGQRVTLRCSPRSGDLSVYWYQQSLDQGLQFLIQYYNGEERAKGNILERFSAQQFPDLHSELNLSSLELGDSALYFCASSVEGAGELFFGEGSRLTVL.